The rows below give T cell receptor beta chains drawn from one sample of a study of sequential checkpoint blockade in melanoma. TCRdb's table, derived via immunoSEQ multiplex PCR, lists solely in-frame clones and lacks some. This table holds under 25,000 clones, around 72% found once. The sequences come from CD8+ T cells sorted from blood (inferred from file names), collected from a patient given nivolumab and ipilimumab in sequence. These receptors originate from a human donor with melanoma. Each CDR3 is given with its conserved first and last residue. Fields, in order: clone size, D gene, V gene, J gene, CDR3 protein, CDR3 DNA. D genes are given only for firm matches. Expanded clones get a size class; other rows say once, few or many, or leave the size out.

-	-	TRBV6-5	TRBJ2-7	CASSYVTEAGYEQYF	TGTGCCAGCAGTTACGTAACCGAGGCGGGTTACGAGCAGTACTTC
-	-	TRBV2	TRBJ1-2	CASIVQGVSTPTF	TGTGCCAGCATCGTACAGGGAGTTTCGACTCCCACCTTC
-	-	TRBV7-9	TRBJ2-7	CASSLEGATLIYEQYF	TGTGCCAGCAGCTTAGAGGGAGCCACCTTAATTTACGAGCAGTACTTC
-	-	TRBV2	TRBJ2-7	CASRGGVGSSYEQYF	TGTGCCAGCAGGGGCGGGGTAGGGAGCTCCTACGAGCAGTACTTC
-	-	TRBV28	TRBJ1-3	CASSFGGGAGNTIYF	TGTGCCAGCAGTTTTGGGGGGGGTGCGGGAAACACCATATATTTT
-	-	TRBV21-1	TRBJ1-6	CASSSRDTSNSPLHF	TGTGCCAGCAGCAGCCGGGACACCTCGAATTCACCCCTCCACTTT
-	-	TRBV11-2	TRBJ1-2	CASSLDLEFYGYTF	TGTGCCAGCAGCTTAGATCTAGAGTTCTATGGCTACACCTTC
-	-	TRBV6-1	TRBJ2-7	CASSELGDRPYEQYF	TGTGCCAGCAGTGAATTAGGAGACCGCCCCTACGAGCAGTACTTC
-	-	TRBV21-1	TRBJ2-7	CASSKVGLAGGSCSYEQYF	TGTGCCAGCAGCAAAGTCGGCCTAGCGGGGGGTTCCTGCTCCTACGAGCAGTACTTC
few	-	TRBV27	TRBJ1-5	CASSPSGFQPQHF	TGTGCCAGCAGTCCAAGCGGGTTTCAGCCCCAGCATTTT
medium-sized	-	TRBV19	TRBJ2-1	CASSIGPLEANEQFF	TGTGCCAGTAGTATAGGCCCCCTCGAAGCAAATGAGCAGTTCTTC
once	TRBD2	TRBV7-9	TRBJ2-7	CASSLGASGTTYEQYF	TGTGCCAGCAGCTTAGGAGCTAGCGGGACCACCTACGAGCAGTACTTC
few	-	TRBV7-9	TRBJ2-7	CASSLEGGPHPYEQYF	TGTGCCAGCAGCTTAGAGGGCGGGCCTCACCCCTACGAGCAGTACTTC
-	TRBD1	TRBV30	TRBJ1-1	CAWRPGTGSMNTEAFF	TGTGCCTGGAGACCCGGGACAGGGAGCATGAACACTGAAGCTTTCTTT
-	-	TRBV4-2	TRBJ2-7	CASSQEVRTNNYEQYF	TGTGCCAGCAGCCAAGAAGTGCGGACTAATAACTACGAGCAGTACTTC
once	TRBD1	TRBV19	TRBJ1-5	CASGQGAVIGNQPQHF	TGTGCCAGTGGACAGGGGGCTGTGATCGGCAATCAGCCCCAGCATTTT
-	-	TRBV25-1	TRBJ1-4	CASSDRQVEFF	TGTGCCAGCAGTGATCGACAGGTTGAGTTTTTT